Following are 20 T cell receptor beta chains from one sample sequenced in a study of a mutant IDH1 vaccine in newly diagnosed glioma. This table comes from immunoSEQ multiplex PCR, and its TCRdb copy is limited to in-frame clones, with some not included. The sample holds 35,000 to 45,000 clones; 81% are singletons and the top ten take 12%. Time point defined: week 5, during vaccination. Every single dose of the vaccine, 300 ug of mutant IDH1 20-mer peptide, came with topical imiquimod. Their specific antigens are unknown. Sample: PBMCs, taken from a glioma patient whose treatment included an IDH1 peptide vaccine. All receptors come from a man between 50 and 59 years old with glioma.

The chain uses TRBV4-2 and TRBJ2-2; TRBD2 is a possible D gene (5 bases). The CDR3 is 14 amino acids. The germline CDR1 and CDR2 sequences are LGHNA and YNFKEQ. V gave up 4 bases and J gave up 2 bases, with 8 bases separating them. CDR3 region: CASSRRTNTGELFF. In DNA form, the CDR3 reads TGTGCCAGCAGCCGAAGGACTAACACCGGGGAGCTGTTTTTT.

V usage is TRBV18 and J usage is TRBJ2-5, with no clear D. V lost 1 base and J 3 bases, leaving 9 bases between the germline ends. This CDR3 is 14 amino acids long. Germline CDR1 KGHSH, CDR2 LQKENI. Here the CDR3 reads CASSPRANEETQYF. The CDR3 nucleotides are TGTGCCAGCTCACCACGGGCAAACGAAGAGACCCAGTACTTC.

The chain employs TRBV5-4 and TRBJ1-2; D call uncertain. The CDR3 totals 13 residues. In germline, CDR1 is SGHNT, CDR2 YYREEE (reference sequence). V lost 0 bases to trimming and J lost 7 bases, with 10 bases between them. The CDR3 is CASSLGPARGYTF. In DNA form, the CDR3 reads TGTGCCAGCAGCTTGGGTCCCGCCCGTGGCTACACCTTC. Supplemented by reference TRBV5-4 and TRBJ1-2, the full variable domain reads ETGVTQSPTHLIKTRGQQVTLRCSSQSGHNTVSWYQQALGQGPQFIFQYYREEENGRGNFPPRFSGLQFPNYSSELNVNALELDDSALYLCASSLGPARGYTFGSGTRLTVV.

The sample holds a few counts of this clone. The rearrangement uses TRBV5-5 and TRBJ1-5, with D uncertain. The CDR3 loop spans 14 amino acids. CDR1 SGHKS and CDR2 YYEKEE come from the germline V gene (reference sequence). Trimming shortened V by 1 base and J by 1 base, and 6 bases separated the two germline ends. The DNA of the CDR3 is TGTGCCAGCAGCTTGTATCAGAGCAATCAGCCCCAGCATTTT. It encodes CASSLYQSNQPQHF.

V is TRBV11-2 and J is TRBJ2-7; TRBD2 matches 10 bases. The CDR3 has 13 amino acids. Germline V gene lookup returns CDR1 SGHAT and CDR2 FQNNGV. Trimming at V came to 4 bases and at J to 6 bases, leaving 3 bases not matched to a gene. CDR3 nucleotide sequence: TGTGCCAGCAGCTCGGGACTAGCGCCCGAGCAGTACTTC. Translated, it gives CASSSGLAPEQYF.

V usage is TRBV5-5 and J usage is TRBJ2-7, with unresolved D. Deletions cut 4 bases from V and 2 bases from J, with 19 bases between. Germline V CDR1 and CDR2: SGHKS, YYEKEE (reference sequence). The CDR3 is 16 amino acids. Here the CDR3 reads CASSTITRLFPYEQYF. The CDR3 nucleotides are TGTGCCAGCAGCACGATAACGAGACTGTTCCCCTACGAGCAGTACTTC.

The chain uses TRBV19 and TRBJ1-6, with D unclear. The length of the CDR3 is 15 residues. The V and J ends lost 3 bases and 6 bases respectively, with 12 bases between them. Germline CDR1 is LNHDA and CDR2 is SQIVND (reference sequence). The CDR3 region has the DNA TGTGCCAGTAGTATCACCCCCAGCCCTAATTCACCCCTCCACTTT. Translating it yields CASSITPSPNSPLHF.

The V and J genes are TRBV7-8 and TRBJ2-3; 8 bases are shared with TRBD1. V gave up 4 bases and J gave up 4 bases; unmatched junction bases: 1. CDR1 and CDR2 (germline): SGHVS, FQNEAQ. The CDR3 contains 13 residues. As DNA, the CDR3 is TGTGCCAGCAGCTCAGGGGGCGCAGATACGCAGTATTTT. Residues: CASSSGGADTQYF.

The chain combines TRBV5-5 with TRBJ1-4, with a tentative D call TRBD1 (5 bases). Trimming removed 0 bases at V and 2 bases at J, with 8 bases between. CDR1 SGHKS and CDR2 YYEKEE come from the germline V gene (reference sequence). CDR3 size: 15 residues. The CDR3 DNA sequence: TGTGCCAGCAGCTTGGCGGCAGGGACTAATGAAAAACTGTTTTTT. Protein product: CASSLAAGTNEKLFF. Filled out from reference TRBV5-5 and TRBJ1-4, the complete variable domain reads DAGVTQSPTHLIKTRGQQVTLRCSPISGHKSVSWYQQVLGQGPQFIFQYYEKEERGRGNFPDRFSARQFPNYSSELNVNALLLGDSALYLCASSLAAGTNEKLFFGSGTQLSVL.

The rearrangement links TRBV10-3 to TRBJ1-1; TRBD1 is a possible D gene (6 bases). Germline V gene data show CDR1 as ENHRY and CDR2 as SYGVKD. CDR3 length: 15 residues. Trimming took off 0 bases at V and 5 bases at J, with 13 bases between the two ends. The CDR3 DNA follows: TGTGCCATCAGTGAGTCAGCAGGGGCCTCAACTGAAGCTTTCTTT. It yields the protein CAISESAGASTEAFF.

V usage is TRBV9 and J usage is TRBJ2-7; D is possibly TRBD1 or TRBD2 (5 bases each). V was pared by 4 bases and J by 5 bases, with 10 bases between. The CDR3 is made up of 12 amino acids. Per germline, CDR1 SGDLS and CDR2 YYNGEE. CDR3 amino acids: CASSLLGDEQYF. For the CDR3, the DNA is TGTGCCAGCAGCCTCCTGGGGGACGAGCAGTACTTC.

This clone showed up just a few times. The chain joins TRBV4-1 to TRBJ1-4; TRBD1 aligns across 7 bases. CDR3 length: 16 residues. Germline CDR1 reads MGHRA; CDR2 reads YSYEKL. J gave up 8 bases and V 3 bases, and 12 bases lay outside the gene matches. The CDR3 DNA follows: TGCGCCAGCAGCCATTCTCCGGGGACAGACACCGAAAAACTGTTTTTT. Protein: CASSHSPGTDTEKLFF.

V is TRBV4-1 and J is TRBJ1-4; D is ambiguous. CDR1 and CDR2 from the germline V gene are MGHRA and YSYEKL. The CDR3 has 16 amino acids. V shed 0 bases and J shed 8 bases, with 16 bases lying between them. The CDR3 region is CASSQDPSVKSEKLFF. In DNA, the CDR3 is TGCGCCAGCAGCCAAGATCCCAGCGTTAAATCCGAAAAACTGTTTTTT.

The chain combines TRBV7-9 with TRBJ2-7; D is perhaps TRBD1 (6 bases). The germline V gene has CDR1 SEHNR and CDR2 FQNEAQ (reference sequence). This CDR3 comprises 16 residues. V was pared by 5 bases and J by 7 bases, with 24 bases between. The CDR3, as DNA: TGTGCCAGCAGCCGCGTAGAATGGTCAGGACAGTGGGAGCAGTACTTC. Encoded protein: CASSRVEWSGQWEQYF.

This clone came up once. The rearrangement links TRBV30 to TRBJ1-6; 7 positions agree with TRBD1. This CDR3 comprises 16 residues. V lost 1 base to trimming and J lost 7 bases; unmatched junction nucleotides: 10. Germline assignment: CDR1 GTSNPN and CDR2 SVGIG (reference sequence). The CDR3 protein is CAWSANHRGRNSPLHF. The CDR3 DNA reads as TGTGCCTGGAGTGCGAACCACAGGGGTCGGAATTCACCCCTCCACTTT.

This clone has just one count. This chain uses TRBV7-9 with TRBJ1-5; a weak D match, TRBD1 (5 bases). CDR3 length: 15 amino acids. V was shortened by 8 bases and J by 3 bases, with 17 bases between the two germline ends. From germline, CDR1 is SEHNR and CDR2 FQNEAQ (reference sequence). CDR3 in amino acids: CASGFGGGFNQPQHF. In DNA, the CDR3 is TGTGCCAGCGGATTCGGTGGGGGATTCAATCAGCCCCAGCATTTT.

This clone occurred once. The chain couples TRBV5-4 to TRBJ1-4; 7 bases are shared with TRBD1. V was clipped by 4 bases and J by 4 bases; unmatched bases: 10. CDR1 is SGHNT and CDR2 is YYREEE in the germline V gene (reference sequence). The CDR3 consists of 16 residues. The CDR3 spells CASSQQGSPSNEKLFF. As DNA, the CDR3 is TGTGCCAGCAGCCAACAGGGGAGTCCGAGTAATGAAAAACTGTTTTTT.

In DNA, the CDR3 is TGTGCCAGCAGCTTGTTGGCAGGGCGAAACACCATATATTTT. Protein: CASSLLAGRNTIYF. The chain is built from TRBV5-6 and TRBJ1-3, with D tentatively TRBD1 (5 bases). Germline loops: CDR1 SGHDT, CDR2 YYEEEE. V lost 1 base and J 5 bases, leaving 10 bases between the germline ends. CDR3 length equals 14 residues. Looking up the rest from reference TRBV5-6 and TRBJ1-3 gives the full variable domain: DAGVTQSPTHLIKTRGQQVTLRCSPKSGHDTVSWYQQALGQGPQFIFQYYEEEERQRGNFPDRFSGHQFPNYSSELNVNALLLGDSALYLCASSLLAGRNTIYFGEGSWLTVV.

The rearrangement links TRBV11-3 to TRBJ2-5, with a possible D match to TRBD1 (6 bases). The CDR3 sequence is 14 residues long. Trimming removed 0 bases from V and 2 bases from J, with 7 bases in between. Germline V gives CDR1 SGHNT, CDR2 YENEEA. The DNA for the CDR3 is TGTGCCAGCAGCTTAGATCAGGGGCAAGAGACCCAGTACTTC. It encodes CASSLDQGQETQYF.

The chain links TRBV30 to TRBJ1-1; the D gene is possibly TRBD1 (5 bases). Germline V gene data show CDR1 as GTSNPN and CDR2 as SVGIG (reference sequence). This CDR3 is 13 amino acids long. The V end was cut by 8 bases, the J end by 4 bases, with 17 bases between. CDR3 sequence reads: CARTAAGGTEAFF. DNA of the CDR3: TGTGCCCGGACCGCCGCGGGGGGCACTGAAGCTTTCTTT.